The sequence of this T cell receptor beta chain was determined in a study of identical twins. Study findings and constraints: Beta out-of-frame sequences showed weaker excess twin sharing.

A word on this clonotype: The target antigen is unknown.

The CDR3 contains 14 residues. Germline lookup yields CDR1 LNHDA and CDR2 SQIVND (reference sequence). V was pared by 5 bases and J by 7 bases, with 18 bases between. TCRdb re-analysed the 5' RACE reads in MiXCR, keeping a single row per CDR3 protein. Of hundreds of thousands of distinct CDR3 sequences in the sample, around a sixth are singletons; the top ten hold around 13%. These data also formed part of another study, on T cells expressing NK-cell markers. That source notes: Eight donors were sequenced, seven testing HCMV-seropositive and one testing seronegative.

The sequencing sample was made of PBMCs. J is TRBJ2-7 and V is TRBV19, with D perhaps TRBD2 (6 bases). The TCR originated in a woman aged 18-30 years in good health. In DNA form, the CDR3 reads TGTGCCAGTAGTCCGGGACTGACTGGAGATGAGCAGTACTTC. The encoded protein is CASSPGLTGDEQYF.